Reported below is one T cell receptor beta chain. Its cognate antigen is unknown. Individual cDNA molecules carried attached unique molecular identifiers. TCRdb passed the 5' RACE reads through MiXCR, listing each CDR3 protein once. The sample has 85,000 to 100,000 distinct CDR3 sequences, 9.5% to 12% seen once; the top ten hold roughly 4.5%. These data originate in a study of early T cells in non-severe SARS-CoV-2 infection. The wider study: Bulk RNA taken from unsorted whole blood was sequenced, leaving chains unpaired. Broader study findings: Anti-spike CD8 responses were favored in VDJdb matching, and private and CD4 specificities were missed.

V shed 5 bases, J shed 3 bases, and the junction held 5 bases outside the gene matches. The germline CDR1 and CDR2 sequences are SGHAT and FQNNGV. The CDR3 runs to 15 residues. Sequences were derived from whole blood, sampled at baseline. The receptor's source is an adult who was a healthcare worker with PCR-confirmed SARS-CoV-2 infection or an uninfected control (not recorded which). This chain links TRBV11-2 with TRBJ2-7, with 12 bases fitting TRBD2. For the CDR3, the DNA is TGTGCCAGCAGCCCCGGACTAGCGGGAATCTACGAGCAGTACTTC. Protein sequence: CASSPGLAGIYEQYF.